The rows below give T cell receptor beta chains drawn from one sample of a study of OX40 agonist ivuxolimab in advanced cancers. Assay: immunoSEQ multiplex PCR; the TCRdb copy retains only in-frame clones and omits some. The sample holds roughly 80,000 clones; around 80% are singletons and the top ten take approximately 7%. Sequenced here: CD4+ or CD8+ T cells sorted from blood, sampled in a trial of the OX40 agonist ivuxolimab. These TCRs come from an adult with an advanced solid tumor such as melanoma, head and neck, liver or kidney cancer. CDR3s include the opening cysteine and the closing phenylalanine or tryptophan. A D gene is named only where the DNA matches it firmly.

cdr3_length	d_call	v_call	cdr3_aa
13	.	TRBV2	CAIGGPSSYEQYF
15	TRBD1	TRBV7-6	CASSLGPGGDYEQYF
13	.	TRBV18	CASSRPGANVLTF
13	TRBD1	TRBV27	CASSLGTVNEAFF
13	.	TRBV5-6	CASSLGSNYGYTF
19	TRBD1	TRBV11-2	CASRPPGQGARRGANVLTF
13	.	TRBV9	CASSVAPEETQYF
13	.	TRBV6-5	CASRPGDQETQYF
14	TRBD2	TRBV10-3	CAISSGRAADTQYF
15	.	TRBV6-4	CASRPAVKYQETQYF
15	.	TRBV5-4	CASSFQGATNEKLFF
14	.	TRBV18	CASSGASSTDTQYF
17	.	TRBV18	CASSPPKGRLAYNEQFF